This T cell receptor beta chain was retrieved from a study of blood T cell repertoires in COVID-19. Study at large: Whether acute or convalescent, the COVID-19 samples came from the United States, Italy and Spain.

Germline CDR1 reads SGHNT; CDR2 reads YYREEE (reference sequence). This CDR3 is built from 19 residues. V dropped 3 bases and J dropped 1 base, with 20 bases sitting between them. How the authors handled the data: Nucleated cell counts were estimated from reference gene primer amplification. Using immunoSEQ multiplex PCR, the repertoire was profiled, and TCRdb retains in-frame clones only, with some absent. V and J calls and clone size follow that table, whereas D and trimming were derived from the DNA. The sample holds approximately 250,000 clones; 88% are singletons and the top ten take about 2.9%. This clone occurred once. A COVID-19 case was met by exposed participants within 2 weeks before study entry.

This TCR was sampled from a woman in her thirties or forties who had been exposed to COVID-19. The sample consisted of PBMCs or T cells enriched from blood (not recorded which). This chain links TRBV5-4 with TRBJ2-6; D call uncertain. The CDR3 DNA is TGTGCCAGCAGCTCCCCCGGGTCCTACCTCCTGTCTGGGGCCAACGTCCTGACTTTC. Its translation is CASSSPGSYLLSGANVLTF.